These 2 T cell receptor beta chains originate from one sample sequenced in a study of blood T cell repertoires in COVID-19. TCRdb's table, derived via immunoSEQ multiplex PCR, lists solely in-frame clones and lacks some. The table shows roughly 57,000 clones, with more than 70% occurring only once. Sample: peripheral blood. All receptors derive from a human donor in a cohort sampled during active COVID-19.

This rearrangement joins TRBV18 to TRBJ2-7; D perhaps matches TRBD1 (6 bases). Germline assignment: CDR1 KGHSH and CDR2 LQKENI. The germline V and J ends were trimmed by 5 bases and 2 bases, with 13 bases remaining between them. This CDR3 is built from 14 residues. Here the CDR3 DNA reads TGTGCCAGCTCAACGCAGGGGACCCCCTACGAGCAGTACTTC. This encodes CASSTQGTPYEQYF.

This chain joins TRBV7-2 and TRBJ2-1; TRBD2 agrees at 10 bases. The length of the CDR3 is 15 residues. CDR1 is SGHTA, CDR2 FQGNSA, per germline. With 2 bases clipped from V and 6 bases from J, the junction kept 4 bases outside the gene matches. The CDR3 DNA sequence: TGTGCCAGCAGCTTAACTAGCGGGGTCTCCAATGAGCAGTTCTTC. It is translated as CASSLTSGVSNEQFF.